These T cell receptor beta chains were read from a single sample in a study of regulatory T cells in long-lasting Graves disease. TCRdb passed the multiplex PCR reads through MiXCR, listing each CDR3 protein once. The data hold roughly 610,000 distinct CDR3 sequences, with about 16% observed a single time. This sample also appeared in a second study, on T cells in Graves' hyperthyroidism and ophthalmopathy.

This sample comprised peripheral blood mononuclear cells (PBMCs), obtained at new diagnosis, from a patient treated with antithyroid drugs. Every receptor here comes from a man aged 18 to 29 with Graves disease. Both conserved end residues are part of each CDR3. The D gene is left open where the match is weak. Size values are once, few and many counts, or a class for expanded clones, and some rows have none.

abundance: many; d_gene: TRBD1; v_gene: TRBV12-3/TRBV12-4; j_gene: TRBJ1-5; CDR3aa: CASSSGTGFWNQPQHF; CDR3nt: TGTGCCAGCAGTTCCGGGACAGGGTTTTGGAATCAGCCCCAGCATTTT
abundance: few; d_gene: TRBD1; v_gene: TRBV25-1; j_gene: TRBJ2-5; CDR3aa: CASSETTGAEETQYF; CDR3nt: TGTGCCAGCAGTGAAACCACAGGGGCGGAAGAGACCCAGTACTTC
abundance: few; d_gene: -; v_gene: TRBV20-1; j_gene: TRBJ1-5; CDR3aa: CSARGGSRFNQPQHF; CDR3nt: TGCAGTGCTAGAGGCGGGAGTCGGTTCAATCAGCCCCAGCATTTT
abundance: many; d_gene: -; v_gene: TRBV2; j_gene: TRBJ2-7; CDR3aa: CASSLPSSRWDYEQYF; CDR3nt: TGTGCCAGCAGTCTACCATCATCCCGGTGGGACTACGAGCAGTACTTC
abundance: many; d_gene: -; v_gene: TRBV13; j_gene: TRBJ2-7; CDR3aa: CASSFEPHKQYF; CDR3nt: TGTGCCAGCAGCTTCGAGCCCCATAAGCAGTACTTC
abundance: -; d_gene: -; v_gene: TRBV20-1; j_gene: TRBJ2-3; CDR3aa: CSASLPGSTDTQYF; CDR3nt: TGCAGTGCTAGTCTCCCGGGGAGCACAGATACGCAGTATTTT
abundance: many; d_gene: -; v_gene: TRBV20-1; j_gene: TRBJ2-1; CDR3aa: CSARDFRGESSYNEQFF; CDR3nt: TGCAGTGCTAGAGATTTTAGGGGGGAAAGCTCCTACAATGAGCAGTTCTTC
abundance: few; d_gene: -; v_gene: TRBV7-2; j_gene: TRBJ1-2; CDR3aa: CASSLAMTDYGYTF; CDR3nt: TGTGCCAGCAGCTTAGCAATGACAGACTATGGCTACACCTTC
abundance: many; d_gene: -; v_gene: TRBV27; j_gene: TRBJ2-3; CDR3aa: CASSLRRPTDTQYF; CDR3nt: TGTGCCAGCAGTTTGCGAAGACCCACAGATACGCAGTATTTT
abundance: many; d_gene: TRBD2; v_gene: TRBV2; j_gene: TRBJ2-2; CDR3aa: CASSRAGVRSGELFF; CDR3nt: TGTGCCAGCAGTAGAGCGGGAGTACGGTCCGGGGAGCTGTTTTTT
abundance: many; d_gene: -; v_gene: TRBV7-9; j_gene: TRBJ2-3; CDR3aa: CASSLALDQRGRGAQYF; CDR3nt: TGTGCCAGCAGCTTAGCGCTTGACCAGAGAGGACGGGGTGCGCAGTATTTT
abundance: many; d_gene: -; v_gene: TRBV7-3; j_gene: TRBJ2-3; CDR3aa: CASSKQGWDTQYF; CDR3nt: TGTGCCAGCAGCAAACAGGGTTGGGATACGCAGTATTTT
abundance: many; d_gene: TRBD2; v_gene: TRBV5-1; j_gene: TRBJ2-1; CDR3aa: CASSLAEVAGGVEQFF; CDR3nt: TGCGCCAGCAGCTTGGCCGAGGTAGCGGGAGGGGTTGAGCAGTTCTTC
abundance: many; d_gene: -; v_gene: TRBV28; j_gene: TRBJ1-1; CDR3aa: CASSLRGEGTEAFF; CDR3nt: TGTGCCAGCAGTTTAAGGGGGGAAGGCACTGAAGCTTTCTTT
abundance: few; d_gene: -; v_gene: TRBV9; j_gene: TRBJ1-3; CDR3aa: CASSVSESSGNTIYF; CDR3nt: TGTGCCAGCAGCGTATCCGAGAGCTCTGGAAACACCATATATTTT
abundance: -; d_gene: -; v_gene: TRBV4-1; j_gene: TRBJ2-7; CDR3aa: CASCQVPGPEQYF; CDR3nt: TGCGCCAGCTGCCAAGTTCCAGGGCCCGAGCAGTACTTC
abundance: few; d_gene: TRBD2; v_gene: TRBV29-1; j_gene: TRBJ2-1; CDR3aa: CSTRAGLRRNEQFF; CDR3nt: TGCAGTACTCGAGCGGGACTTAGGCGGAATGAGCAGTTCTTC
abundance: -; d_gene: TRBD2; v_gene: TRBV28; j_gene: TRBJ2-1; CDR3aa: CATNLAGYNEQFF; CDR3nt: TGTGCCACCAATCTAGCGGGGTACAATGAGCAGTTCTTC
abundance: -; d_gene: TRBD1; v_gene: TRBV7-9; j_gene: TRBJ1-2; CDR3aa: CASREGGRSYGYTF; CDR3nt: TGTGCCAGCAGGGAAGGGGGCCGGTCCTATGGCTACACCTTC
abundance: many; d_gene: -; v_gene: TRBV30; j_gene: TRBJ2-1; CDR3aa: CAWSGTVSRNEQFF; CDR3nt: TGTGCCTGGAGTGGGACAGTATCGAGGAATGAGCAGTTCTTC
abundance: few; d_gene: -; v_gene: TRBV2; j_gene: TRBJ2-2; CDR3aa: CASSGTVSSNTGELFF; CDR3nt: TGTGCCAGCAGTGGGACCGTCAGTTCGAACACCGGGGAGCTGTTTTTT